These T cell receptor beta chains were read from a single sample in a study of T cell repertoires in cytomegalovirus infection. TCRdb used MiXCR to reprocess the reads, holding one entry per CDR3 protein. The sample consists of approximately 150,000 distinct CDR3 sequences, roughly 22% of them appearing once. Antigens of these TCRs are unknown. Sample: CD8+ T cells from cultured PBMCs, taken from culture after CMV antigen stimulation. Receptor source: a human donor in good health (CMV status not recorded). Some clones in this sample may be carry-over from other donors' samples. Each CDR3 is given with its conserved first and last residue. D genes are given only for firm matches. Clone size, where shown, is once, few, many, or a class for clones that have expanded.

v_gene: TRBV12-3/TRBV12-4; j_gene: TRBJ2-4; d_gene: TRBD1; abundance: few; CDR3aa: CASRSGTGEDIQYF; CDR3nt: TGTGCCAGCAGGTCCGGGACAGGGGAAGATATTCAGTACTTC
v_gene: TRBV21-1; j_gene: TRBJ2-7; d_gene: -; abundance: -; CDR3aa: CASSTGASREQYF; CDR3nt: TGTGCCAGCAGCACCGGGGCGTCCCGGGAGCAGTACTTC
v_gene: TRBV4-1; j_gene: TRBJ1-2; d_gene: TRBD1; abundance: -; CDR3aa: CASSQGQGVGYTF; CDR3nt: TGCGCCAGCAGCCAGGGACAGGGAGTAGGCTACACCTTC
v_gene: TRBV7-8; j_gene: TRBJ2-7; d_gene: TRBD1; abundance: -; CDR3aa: CASSDRGTASYYEQYF; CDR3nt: TGTGCCAGCAGCGACAGGGGGACCGCGAGCTACTACGAGCAGTACTTC
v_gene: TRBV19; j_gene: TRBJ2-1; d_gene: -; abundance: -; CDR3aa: CASNFGRGTRLYNEQFF; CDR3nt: TGTGCCAGTAACTTCGGCAGGGGAACCCGTTTATACAATGAGCAGTTCTTC
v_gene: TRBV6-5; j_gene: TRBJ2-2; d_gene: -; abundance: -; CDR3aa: CASTLSGYNLRELFF; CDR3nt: TGTGCCAGCACTCTGAGTGGGTACAACCTCCGGGAGCTGTTTTTT
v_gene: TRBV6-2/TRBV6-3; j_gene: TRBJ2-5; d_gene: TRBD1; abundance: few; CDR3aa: CASSSGTGVFGETQYF; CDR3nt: TGTGCCAGCAGTTCCGGGACAGGGGTTTTCGGAGAGACCCAGTACTTC
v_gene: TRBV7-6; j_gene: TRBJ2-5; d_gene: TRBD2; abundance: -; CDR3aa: CASSIGLAVPETQYF; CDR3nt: TGTGCCAGCAGTATTGGCCTAGCGGTCCCCGAGACCCAGTACTTC
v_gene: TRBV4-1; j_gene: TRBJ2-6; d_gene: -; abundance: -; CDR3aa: CASSQWNTSGANGLTF; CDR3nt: TGCGCCAGCAGCCAATGGAACACCTCTGGGGCCAACGGCCTGACTTTC
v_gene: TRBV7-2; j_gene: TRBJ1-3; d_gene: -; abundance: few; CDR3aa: CASSSVQGEGGNTIYF; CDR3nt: TGTGCCAGCAGCTCCGTTCAGGGAGAAGGAGGAAACACCATATATTTT
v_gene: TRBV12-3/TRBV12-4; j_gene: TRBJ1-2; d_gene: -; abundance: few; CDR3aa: CASSRDKLPGRWVINYGYTF; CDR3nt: TGTGCCAGCAGCCGAGATAAACTTCCGGGACGGTGGGTGATTAACTATGGCTACACCTTC
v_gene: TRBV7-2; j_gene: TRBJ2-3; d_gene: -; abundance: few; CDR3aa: CASSHSGSRLDTQYF; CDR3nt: TGTGCCAGCAGCCATAGCGGCTCTAGGTTGGATACGCAGTATTTT
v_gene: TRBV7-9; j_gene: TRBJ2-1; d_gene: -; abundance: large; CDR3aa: CASSLLYNEQFF; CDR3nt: TGTGCCAGCAGCTTACTGTACAATGAGCAGTTCTTC
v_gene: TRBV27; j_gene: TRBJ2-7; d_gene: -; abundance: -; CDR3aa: CASSFQGYSYEQYF; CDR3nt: TGTGCCAGCAGTTTCCAAGGATACTCCTACGAGCAGTACTTC
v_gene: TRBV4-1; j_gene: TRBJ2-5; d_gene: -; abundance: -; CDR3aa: CASSQDRTLQETQYF; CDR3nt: TGCGCCAGCAGCCAAGACAGGACACTCCAAGAGACCCAGTACTTC
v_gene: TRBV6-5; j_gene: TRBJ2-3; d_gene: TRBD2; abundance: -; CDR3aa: CASTASGGHTDTQYF; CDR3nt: TGTGCCAGCACCGCTAGCGGGGGGCACACAGATACGCAGTATTTT
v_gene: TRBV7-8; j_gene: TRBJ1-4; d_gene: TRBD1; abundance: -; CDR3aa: CASTGGTGQFNEKLFF; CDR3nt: TGTGCCAGCACGGGTGGAACGGGACAGTTTAATGAAAAACTGTTTTTT
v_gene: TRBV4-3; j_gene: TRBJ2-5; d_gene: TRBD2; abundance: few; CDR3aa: CASSLDYSGGPQETQYF; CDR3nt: TGCGCCAGCAGCCTGGACTATAGCGGGGGACCACAAGAGACCCAGTACTTC
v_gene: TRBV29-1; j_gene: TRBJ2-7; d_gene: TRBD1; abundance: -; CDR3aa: CSVVDRDAYEQYF; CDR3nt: TGCAGCGTAGTGGACAGGGACGCCTACGAGCAGTACTTC
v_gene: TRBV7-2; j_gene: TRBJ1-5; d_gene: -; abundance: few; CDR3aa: CASSEERGQPQHF; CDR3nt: TGTGCCAGCAGCGAAGAGAGGGGTCAGCCCCAGCATTTT
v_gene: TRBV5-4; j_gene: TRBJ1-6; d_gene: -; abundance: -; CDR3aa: CASSLGSGPLLF; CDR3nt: TGTGCCAGCAGCTTGGGGAGCGGACCCCTCCTCTTT
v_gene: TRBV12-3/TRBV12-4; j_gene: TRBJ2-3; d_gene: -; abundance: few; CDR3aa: CASSLLGGVDTQYF; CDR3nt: TGTGCCAGCAGTTTACTAGGGGGGGTGGATACGCAGTATTTT
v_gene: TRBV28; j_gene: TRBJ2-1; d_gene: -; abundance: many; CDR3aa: CASSADTTTYNEQFF; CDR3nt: TGTGCCAGCAGCGCGGACACTACAACCTACAATGAGCAGTTCTTC
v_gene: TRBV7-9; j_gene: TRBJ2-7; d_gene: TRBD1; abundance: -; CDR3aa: CASSNPGQGDYEQYF; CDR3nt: TGTGCCAGCAGCAATCCGGGACAGGGGGACTACGAGCAGTACTTC